This T cell receptor beta chain came from a study of T cell changes during pregnancy in multiple sclerosis. This CDR3 region has 16 residues. The germline V gene encodes CDR1 ENHRY and CDR2 SYGVKD. Trimming stripped 0 bases from V and 0 bases from J, with 9 bases between. Produced via immunoSEQ multiplex PCR; TCRdb's table is partial and in-frame only. The sample contains tens of thousands of clones, 91% of which appear only once. The gene calls are TRBV10-3 and TRBJ2-1; D perhaps matches TRBD2 (6 bases). This TCR came from a female donor with multiple sclerosis, enrolled in a pregnancy study. The material sequenced was CD4+ T cells from peripheral blood mononuclear cells, taken in the first trimester of pregnancy. The CDR3 sequence: CAISESTGGSYNEQFF. The CDR3 region has the DNA TGTGCCATCAGTGAGTCGACCGGGGGCTCCTACAATGAGCAGTTCTTC.